Each of the 11 T cell receptor beta chains below was sequenced from the same sample in a study of glioma-infiltrating T cells. Using RNA template, CDR3s of TCR alpha and beta were amplified with iRepertoire arm-PCR. TCRdb re-derived calls from the multiplex PCR reads in MiXCR, one entry per CDR3 protein. Altogether about 180,000 distinct CDR3 sequences are present, under 55% being singletons, with the ten largest covering around 5.2%. The source material was glioma tissue, nonneoplastic brain tissue, or PBMCs (not recorded which). The source is a human donor with low-grade glioma or glioblastoma, undergoing nonglioma brain surgery, or in good health (not recorded which).

For this clonotype: This may come from a read error, since a much larger clone is one base off. V gene TRBV7-9 combines with J gene TRBJ1-1; perhaps TRBD1 as D (6 bases). The V and J ends lost 3 bases and 8 bases respectively, with 10 bases between them. This CDR3 spans 12 amino acids. Germline V CDR1 and CDR2: SEHNR, FQNEAQ (reference sequence). The CDR3 region is CASSLWTEEAFF. Written as DNA, the CDR3 is TGTGCCAGCAGCTTGTGGACAGAGGAAGCTTTCTTT.

This clonotype was recorded at least ten times. The chain uses TRBV28 and TRBJ1-3; 11 bases are a match to TRBD1. CDR3 length: 16 amino acids. J was trimmed by 3 bases and V by 4 bases; bases with no gene match: 5. CDR1 and CDR2 (germline): MDHEN, SYDVKM. DNA of the CDR3: TGTGCCAGCAGTTCCGGACAGGGGGCATATGGAAACACCATATATTTT. Amino acids: CASSSGQGAYGNTIYF.

This clonotype was seen ten or more times. The rearrangement links TRBV28 to TRBJ2-7; 7 bases match TRBD2. Germline CDR1 reads MDHEN; CDR2 reads SYDVKM. The CDR3 runs 14 residues. Trimming removed 6 bases from V and 4 bases from J; junction bases left unmatched: 9. The CDR3 nucleotides read TGTGCCAGCAGGCCTGGGGGGGAAGGGTACGAGCAGTACTTC. Translating it yields CASRPGGEGYEQYF.

This clonotype was recorded at least ten times. The chain recombines TRBV20-1 with TRBJ2-1; 12 bases fit TRBD2. This CDR3 spans 17 amino acids. CDR1 DFQATT and CDR2 SNEGSKA come from the germline V gene (reference sequence). V trimming: 3 bases; J trimming: 8 bases; junction bases outside the gene matches: 14. The CDR3 DNA is TGCAGTGCTAGCGGTGGACCGACTAGCGGGAGAGGACATGAGCAGTTCTTC. Protein sequence: CSASGGPTSGRGHEQFF.

This clonotype was found many times. V is TRBV19 and J is TRBJ1-1, with D perhaps TRBD1 (5 bases). Per germline, CDR1 LNHDA and CDR2 SQIVND (reference sequence). V shed 9 bases and J shed 0 bases, with 11 bases lying between them. The CDR3 totals 13 residues. The CDR3 nucleotides read TGTGCCAGCAGCCAAGGGGTGAACACTGAAGCTTTCTTT. It yields the protein CASSQGVNTEAFF.

There are many counts of this clonotype. This rearrangement joins TRBV7-2 to TRBJ2-7; D is undetermined. The germline CDR1 and CDR2 sequences are SGHTA and FQGNSA. The CDR3 is made up of 13 amino acids. Deletions cut 3 bases from V and 3 bases from J, with 9 bases between. In DNA form, the CDR3 reads TGTGCCAGCAGCTTGTCCAGATACTACGAGCAGTACTTC. Amino acids: CASSLSRYYEQYF.

To note about this clonotype: A much larger clone lies a single base off, so this may be a read error. J is TRBJ2-2 and V is TRBV20-1; D is undetermined. Germline CDR1 is DFQATT and CDR2 is SNEGSKA (reference sequence). Trimming stripped 7 bases from V and 1 base from J, with 10 bases between. The CDR3 extends over 13 amino acids. CDR3 nucleotide sequence: TGCAGTGATCGGGCGATGAACACCGGGGAGCTGTTTTTT. Amino acid sequence: CSDRAMNTGELFF.

Points on this clonotype: A much larger clone lies one base from this, so it may be a read error. The chain uses TRBV5-1 and TRBJ2-7, with D maybe TRBD2 (5 bases). This CDR3 has 15 residues. Trimming stripped 2 bases from V and 3 bases from J, with 15 bases between. The germline gives CDR1 SGHRS, CDR2 YFSETQ. This CDR3 is CASSFRGPRDYEQYF. Here the CDR3 DNA reads TGCGCCAGCAGCTTCAGAGGACCCCGGGACTACGAGCAGTACTTC.

This clonotype was recorded many times. This sequence joins TRBV6-1 and TRBJ1-5; D unclear. Trimming removed 8 bases from V and 4 bases from J, with 12 bases in between. The CDR3 spans 13 residues. The germline V gene encodes CDR1 MNHNS and CDR2 SASEGT. In DNA form, the CDR3 reads TGTGCCAGCCCAAGTCGAGGGAATCAGCCCCAGCATTTT. This encodes CASPSRGNQPQHF.

With respect to this clonotype: This could be a read error, since a much larger clone is one nucleotide away. This chain links TRBV6-1 with TRBJ2-3; 7 bases map to TRBD1. Germline values: CDR1 MNHNS, CDR2 SASEGT. The V and J ends lost 8 bases and 3 bases, in that order; junction bases with no gene match: 5. The CDR3 is made up of 13 amino acids. The CDR3 sequence is CASRDSVTDTQYF. In DNA, the CDR3 is TGTGCCAGCCGGGACAGTGTTACAGATACGCAGTATTTT.

This sequence joins TRBV5-4 and TRBJ2-7, with D possibly matching TRBD2 (5 bases). Germline V gene lookup returns CDR1 SGHNT and CDR2 YYREEE (reference sequence). Trimming removed 2 bases at V and 5 bases at J, with 14 bases between. The CDR3 contains 14 residues. DNA of the CDR3: TGTGCCAGCAGCTTTTCCAGAGGGTCCCACGAGCAGTACTTC. This gives the protein CASSFSRGSHEQYF.